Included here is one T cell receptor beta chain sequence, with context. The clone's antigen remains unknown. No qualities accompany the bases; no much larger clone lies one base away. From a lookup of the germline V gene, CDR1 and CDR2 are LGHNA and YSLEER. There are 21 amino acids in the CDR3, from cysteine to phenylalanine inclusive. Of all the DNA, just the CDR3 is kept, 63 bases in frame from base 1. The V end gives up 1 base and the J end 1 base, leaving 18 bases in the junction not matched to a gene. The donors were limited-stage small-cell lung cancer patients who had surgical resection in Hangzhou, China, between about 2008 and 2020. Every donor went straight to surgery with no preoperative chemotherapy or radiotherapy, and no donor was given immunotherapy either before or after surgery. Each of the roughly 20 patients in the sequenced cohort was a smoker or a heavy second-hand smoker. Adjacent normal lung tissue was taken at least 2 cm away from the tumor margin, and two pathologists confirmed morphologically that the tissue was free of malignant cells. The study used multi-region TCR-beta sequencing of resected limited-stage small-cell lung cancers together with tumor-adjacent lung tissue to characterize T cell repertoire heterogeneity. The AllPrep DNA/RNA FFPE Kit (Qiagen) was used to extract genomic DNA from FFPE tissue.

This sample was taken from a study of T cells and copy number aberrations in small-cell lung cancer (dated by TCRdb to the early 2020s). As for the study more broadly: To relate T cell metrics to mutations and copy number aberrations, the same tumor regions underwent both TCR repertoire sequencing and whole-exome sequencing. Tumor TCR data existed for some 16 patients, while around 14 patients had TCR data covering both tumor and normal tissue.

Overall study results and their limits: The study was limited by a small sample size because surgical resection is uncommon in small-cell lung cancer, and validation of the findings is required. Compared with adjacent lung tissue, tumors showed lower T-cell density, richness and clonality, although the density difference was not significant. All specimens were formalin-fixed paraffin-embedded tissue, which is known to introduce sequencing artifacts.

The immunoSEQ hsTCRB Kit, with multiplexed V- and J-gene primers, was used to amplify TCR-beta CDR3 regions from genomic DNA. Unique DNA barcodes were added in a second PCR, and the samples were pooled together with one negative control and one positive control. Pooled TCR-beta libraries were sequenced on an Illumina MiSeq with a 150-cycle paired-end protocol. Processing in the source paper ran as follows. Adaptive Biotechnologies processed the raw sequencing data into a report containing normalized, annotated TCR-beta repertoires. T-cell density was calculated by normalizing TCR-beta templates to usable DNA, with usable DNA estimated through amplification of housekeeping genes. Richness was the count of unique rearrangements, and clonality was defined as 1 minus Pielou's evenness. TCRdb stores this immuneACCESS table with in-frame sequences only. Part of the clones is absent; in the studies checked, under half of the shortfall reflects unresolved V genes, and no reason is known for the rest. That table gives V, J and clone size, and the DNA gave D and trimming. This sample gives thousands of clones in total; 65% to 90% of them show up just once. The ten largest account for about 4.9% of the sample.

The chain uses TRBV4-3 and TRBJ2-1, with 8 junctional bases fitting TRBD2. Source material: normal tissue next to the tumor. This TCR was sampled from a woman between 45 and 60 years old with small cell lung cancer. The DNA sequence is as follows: TGCGCCAGCAGCCAAGTGTGGGGATTCGGAGCGGGAGAAATTTCCTACAATGAGCAGTTCTTC. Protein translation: CASSQVWGFGAGEISYNEQFF.